This is a list of T cell receptor beta chains from one sample in a study of cytomegalovirus exposure and HLA in healthy donors. Libraries were prepared by immunoSEQ multiplex PCR; TCRdb keeps only in-frame clonotypes and omits some of them. The sample lists some 130,000 clones, 70% to 80% occurring once. The sample was PBMCs. The receptors originated from a woman aged 55-70 years in good health and CMV-seronegative. Both conserved end residues are part of each CDR3. The D gene is left open where the match is weak. Some rows have no size entry. The others give once, few or many, or a class for an expanded clone.

j_call | v_call | clone_size | d_call | cdr3_nt | cdr3_aa
TRBJ2-6 | TRBV18 | . | TRBD1 | TGTGCCAGCTCCAGGACAGGGGAGGCACCTGGGGCCAACGTCCTGACTTTC | CASSRTGEAPGANVLTF
TRBJ1-5 | TRBV4-1 | . | TRBD1 | TGCGCCAGCAGCCAAGAACGGGACAGTAGAGGAAGGAATCAGCCCCAGCATTTT | CASSQERDSRGRNQPQHF
TRBJ2-7 | TRBV6-1 | . | TRBD2 | TGTGCCAGCAGTGAAGGACTAGCGGGAGTTATCTACGAGCAGTACTTC | CASSEGLAGVIYEQYF
TRBJ1-1 | TRBV2 | . | . | TGTGCCAGCAGGCGGGGAATCGCTGAAGCTTTCTTT | CASRRGIAEAFF
TRBJ2-7 | TRBV29-1 | . | TRBD1 | TGCAGCGTTCTGCTCGGGACAGGGCGATACGAGCAGTACTTC | CSVLLGTGRYEQYF
TRBJ1-2 | TRBV4-2 | once | TRBD1 | TGTGCCAGCAGCCAAGAGCGGGACAGGGCCGGCTATGGCTACACCTTC | CASSQERDRAGYGYTF
TRBJ1-1 | TRBV19 | . | TRBD1 | TGTGCCAGTATGGGGCCCAGTAGTATTCCTGCGACAGGGGGGTTTCTAAGGACTGAAGCTTTCTTT | CASMGPSSIPATGGFLRTEAFF
TRBJ2-1 | TRBV7-9 | . | . | TGTGCCAGCAGCCCCGCGGGCCTTCAGAGGAATGAGCAGTTCTTC | CASSPAGLQRNEQFF
TRBJ2-5 | TRBV5-1 | . | TRBD1 | TGCGCCAGCAGCTTAGACAGGGTAGGGGAGACCCAGTACTTC | CASSLDRVGETQYF
TRBJ2-2 | TRBV14 | . | TRBD1 | TGTGCCAGCAGCCAAGTTCACAGGGGCAGCGGGGAGCTGTTTTTT | CASSQVHRGSGELFF
TRBJ2-7 | TRBV29-1 | . | . | TGCCTACTTTACTACGAGCAGTACTTC | CLLYYEQYF